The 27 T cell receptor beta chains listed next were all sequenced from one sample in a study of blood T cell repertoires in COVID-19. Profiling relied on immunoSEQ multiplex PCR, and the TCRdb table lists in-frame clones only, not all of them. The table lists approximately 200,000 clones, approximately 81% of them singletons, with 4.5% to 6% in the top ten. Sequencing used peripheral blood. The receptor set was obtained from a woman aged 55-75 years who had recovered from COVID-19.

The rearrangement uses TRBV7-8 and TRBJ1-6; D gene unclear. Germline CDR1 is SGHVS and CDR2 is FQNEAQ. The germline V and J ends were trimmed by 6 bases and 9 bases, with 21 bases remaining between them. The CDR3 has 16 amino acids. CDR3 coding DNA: TGTGCCAGCAGTCTTAGGTTTCGTCAGGAGGGTTCACCCCTCCACTTT. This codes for CASSLRFRQEGSPLHF. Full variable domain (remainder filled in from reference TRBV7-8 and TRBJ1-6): GAGVSQSPRYKVAKRGQDVALRCDPISGHVSLFWYQQALGQGPEFLTYFQNEAQLDKSGLPSDRFFAERPEGSVSTLKIQRTQQEDSAVYLCASSLRFRQEGSPLHFGNGTRLTVT.

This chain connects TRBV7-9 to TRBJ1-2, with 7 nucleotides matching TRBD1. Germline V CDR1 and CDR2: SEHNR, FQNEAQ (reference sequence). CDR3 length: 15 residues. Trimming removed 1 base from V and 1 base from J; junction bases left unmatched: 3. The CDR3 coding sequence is TGTGCCAGCAGCTTAGGAGGACAGGTTAACTATGGCTACACCTTC. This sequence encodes CASSLGGQVNYGYTF.

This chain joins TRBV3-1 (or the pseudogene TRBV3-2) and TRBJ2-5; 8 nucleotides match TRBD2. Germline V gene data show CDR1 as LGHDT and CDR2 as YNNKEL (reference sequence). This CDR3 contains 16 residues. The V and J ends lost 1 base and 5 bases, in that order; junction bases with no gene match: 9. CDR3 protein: CASSQGPSRGGETQYF. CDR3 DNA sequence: TGTGCCAGCAGCCAAGGCCCTTCCCGGGGGGGGGAGACCCAGTACTTC.

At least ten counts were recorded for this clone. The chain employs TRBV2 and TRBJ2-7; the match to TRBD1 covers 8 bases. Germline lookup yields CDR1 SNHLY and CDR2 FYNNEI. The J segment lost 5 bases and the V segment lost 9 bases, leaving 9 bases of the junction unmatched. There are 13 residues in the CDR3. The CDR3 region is CASSLDRDHEQYF. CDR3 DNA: TGTGCCAGTTCGCTGGACAGGGACCACGAGCAGTACTTC.

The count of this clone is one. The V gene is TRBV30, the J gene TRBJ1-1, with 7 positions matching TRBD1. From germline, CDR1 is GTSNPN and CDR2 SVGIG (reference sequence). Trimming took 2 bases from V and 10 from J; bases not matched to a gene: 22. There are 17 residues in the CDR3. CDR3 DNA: TGTGCCTGGAGTAGTCCCCCCACAGGGGCCATCCCCCTGGGAGCTTTCTTT. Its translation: CAWSSPPTGAIPLGAFF.

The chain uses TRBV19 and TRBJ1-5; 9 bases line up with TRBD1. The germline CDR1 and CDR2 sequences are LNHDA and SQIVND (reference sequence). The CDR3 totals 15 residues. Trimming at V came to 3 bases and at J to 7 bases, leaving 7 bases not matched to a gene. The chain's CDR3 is CASSMRQGGDQPQHF. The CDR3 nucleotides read TGTGCCAGTAGTATGCGACAGGGGGGAGACCAGCCCCAGCATTTT. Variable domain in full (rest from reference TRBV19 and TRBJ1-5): DGGITQSPKYLFRKEGQNVTLSCEQNLNHDAMYWYRQDPGQGLRLIYYSQIVNDFQKGDIAEGYSVSREKKESFPLTVTSAQKNPTAFYLCASSMRQGGDQPQHFGDGTRLSIL.

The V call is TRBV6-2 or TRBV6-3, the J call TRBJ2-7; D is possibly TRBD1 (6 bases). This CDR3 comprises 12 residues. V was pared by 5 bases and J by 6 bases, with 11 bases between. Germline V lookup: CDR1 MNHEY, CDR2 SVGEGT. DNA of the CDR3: TGTGCCAGCAGTACAGGGTGGATCGAGCAGTACTTC. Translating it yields CASSTGWIEQYF.

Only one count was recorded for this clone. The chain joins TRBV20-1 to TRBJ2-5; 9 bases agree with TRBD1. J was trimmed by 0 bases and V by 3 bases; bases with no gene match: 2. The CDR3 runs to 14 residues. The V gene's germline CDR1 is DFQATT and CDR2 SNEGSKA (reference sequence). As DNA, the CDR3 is TGCAGTGCTAGTCGGGACAGGGACCAAGAGACCCAGTACTTC. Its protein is CSASRDRDQETQYF.

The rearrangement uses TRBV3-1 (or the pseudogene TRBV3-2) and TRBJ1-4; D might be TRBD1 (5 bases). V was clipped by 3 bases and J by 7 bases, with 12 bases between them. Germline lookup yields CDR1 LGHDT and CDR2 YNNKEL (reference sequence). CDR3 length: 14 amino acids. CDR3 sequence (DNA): TGTGCCAGCAGCCATAACGTCGGGGGTGAAAAACTGTTTTTT. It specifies CASSHNVGGEKLFF.

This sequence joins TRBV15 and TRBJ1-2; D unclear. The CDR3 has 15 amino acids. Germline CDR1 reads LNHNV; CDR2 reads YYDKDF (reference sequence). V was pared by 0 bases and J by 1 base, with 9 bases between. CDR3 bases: TGTGCCACCAGCAGAGAGAGCGGGATTAACTATGGCTACACCTTC. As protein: CATSRESGINYGYTF. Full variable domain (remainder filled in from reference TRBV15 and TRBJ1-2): DAMVIQNPRYQVTQFGKPVTLSCSQTLNHNVMYWYQQKSSQAPKLLFHYYDKDFNNEADTPDNFQSRRPNTSFCFLDIRSPGLGDTAMYLCATSRESGINYGYTFGSGTRLTVV.

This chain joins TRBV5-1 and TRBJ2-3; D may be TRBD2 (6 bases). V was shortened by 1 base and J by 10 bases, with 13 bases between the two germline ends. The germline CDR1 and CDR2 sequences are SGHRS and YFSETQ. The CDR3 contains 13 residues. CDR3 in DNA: TGCGCCAGCAGCTTGTTGGCTAGCGCCCCGCAGTATTTT. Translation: CASSLLASAPQYF.

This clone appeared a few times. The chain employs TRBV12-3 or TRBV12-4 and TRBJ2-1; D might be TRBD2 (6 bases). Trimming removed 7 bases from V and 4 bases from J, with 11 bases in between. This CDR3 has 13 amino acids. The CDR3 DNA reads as TGTGCCAGCACCCCGACTAGTTACAATGAGCAGTTCTTC. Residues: CASTPTSYNEQFF.

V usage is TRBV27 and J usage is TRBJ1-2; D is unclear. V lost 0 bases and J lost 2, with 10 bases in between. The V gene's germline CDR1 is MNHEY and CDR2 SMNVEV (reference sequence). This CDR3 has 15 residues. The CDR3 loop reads CASSLSKNGNYGYTF. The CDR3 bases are TGTGCCAGCAGTTTATCGAAGAACGGGAACTATGGCTACACCTTC.

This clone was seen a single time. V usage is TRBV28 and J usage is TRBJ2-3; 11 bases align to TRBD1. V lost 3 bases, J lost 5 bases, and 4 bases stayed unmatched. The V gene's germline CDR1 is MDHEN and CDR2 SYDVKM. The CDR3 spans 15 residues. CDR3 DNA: TGTGCCAGCAGTTTGGACAGGGGGCAGGAAGATACGCAGTATTTT. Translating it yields CASSLDRGQEDTQYF.

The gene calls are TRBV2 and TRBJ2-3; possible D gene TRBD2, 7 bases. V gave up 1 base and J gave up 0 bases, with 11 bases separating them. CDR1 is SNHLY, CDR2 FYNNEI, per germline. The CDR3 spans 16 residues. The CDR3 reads CASSEGGGRSTDTQYF. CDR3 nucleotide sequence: TGTGCCAGCAGTGAAGGGGGGGGCCGGAGCACAGATACGCAGTATTTT.

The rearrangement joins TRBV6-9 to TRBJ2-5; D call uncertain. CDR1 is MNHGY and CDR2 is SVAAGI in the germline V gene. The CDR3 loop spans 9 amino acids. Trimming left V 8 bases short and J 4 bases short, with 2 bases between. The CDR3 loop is CASRETQYF. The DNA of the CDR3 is TGTGCCAGCCGAGAGACCCAGTACTTC.

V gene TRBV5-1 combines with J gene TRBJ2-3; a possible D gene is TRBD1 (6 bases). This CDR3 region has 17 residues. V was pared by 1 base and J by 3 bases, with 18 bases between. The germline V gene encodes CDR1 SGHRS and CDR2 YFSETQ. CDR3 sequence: CASSLSYAGAGTDTQYF. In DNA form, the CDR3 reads TGCGCCAGCAGCTTGTCTTACGCAGGGGCAGGTACAGATACGCAGTATTTT.

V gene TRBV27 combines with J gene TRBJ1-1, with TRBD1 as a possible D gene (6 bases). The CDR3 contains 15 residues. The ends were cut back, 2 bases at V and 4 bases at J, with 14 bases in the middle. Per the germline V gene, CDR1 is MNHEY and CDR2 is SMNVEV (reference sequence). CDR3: CASSLQGGRSTEAFF. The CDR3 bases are TGTGCCAGCAGTTTACAAGGGGGTAGGAGCACTGAAGCTTTCTTT.

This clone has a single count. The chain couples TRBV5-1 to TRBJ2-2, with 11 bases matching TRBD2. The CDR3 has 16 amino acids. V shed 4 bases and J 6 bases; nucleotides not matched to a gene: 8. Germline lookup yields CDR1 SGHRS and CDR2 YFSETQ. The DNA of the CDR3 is TGCGCCAGCAGCGTTAGCGGGGGGGCCGGTGCCGGGGAGCTGTTTTTT. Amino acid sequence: CASSVSGGAGAGELFF.

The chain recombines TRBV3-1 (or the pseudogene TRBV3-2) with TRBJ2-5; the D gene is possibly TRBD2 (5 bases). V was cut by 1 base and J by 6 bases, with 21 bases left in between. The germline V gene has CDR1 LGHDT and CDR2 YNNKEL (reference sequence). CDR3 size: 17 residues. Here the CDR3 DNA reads TGTGCCAGCAGCCAAGTAGACCTCAGTCCCCGGGGAAAGACCCAGTACTTC. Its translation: CASSQVDLSPRGKTQYF.

CDR3 DNA sequence: TGCGCCAGCAGCGCGGGACTAGCGGGGGGCAATGAGCAGTTCTTC. Translation gives CASSAGLAGGNEQFF. The chain joins TRBV5-1 to TRBJ2-1; 15 bases fit TRBD2. V trimming: 4 bases; J trimming: 6 bases; junction bases outside the gene matches: 2. CDR1 and CDR2 from the germline V gene are SGHRS and YFSETQ. The CDR3 totals 15 residues.

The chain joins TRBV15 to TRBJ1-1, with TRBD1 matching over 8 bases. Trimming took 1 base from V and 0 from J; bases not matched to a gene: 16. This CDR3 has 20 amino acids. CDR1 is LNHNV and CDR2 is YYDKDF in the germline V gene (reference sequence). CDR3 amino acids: CATSRVTGPSGTGMNTEAFF. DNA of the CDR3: TGTGCCACCAGCAGAGTGACTGGCCCGTCCGGGACAGGCATGAACACTGAAGCTTTCTTT.

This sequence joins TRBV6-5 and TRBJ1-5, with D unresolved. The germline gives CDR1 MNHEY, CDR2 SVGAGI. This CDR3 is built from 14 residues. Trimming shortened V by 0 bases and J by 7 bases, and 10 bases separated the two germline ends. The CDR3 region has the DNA TGTGCCAGCAGTTACTCGGCCTCGGGGCAGCCCCAGCATTTT. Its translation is CASSYSASGQPQHF.

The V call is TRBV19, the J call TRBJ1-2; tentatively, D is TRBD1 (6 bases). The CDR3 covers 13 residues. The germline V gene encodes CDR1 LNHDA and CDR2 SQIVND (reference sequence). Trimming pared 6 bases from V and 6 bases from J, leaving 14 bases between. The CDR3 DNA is TGTGCCAGTAGGAGGGGGGAGGGCCATGGCTACACCTTC. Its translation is CASRRGEGHGYTF.

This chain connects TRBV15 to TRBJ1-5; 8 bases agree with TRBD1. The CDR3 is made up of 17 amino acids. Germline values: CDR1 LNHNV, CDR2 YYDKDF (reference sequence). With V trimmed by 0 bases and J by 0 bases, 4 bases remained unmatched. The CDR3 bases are TGTGCCACCAGCAGAGATAGACAGGGGAATAGCAATCAGCCCCAGCATTTT. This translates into CATSRDRQGNSNQPQHF.

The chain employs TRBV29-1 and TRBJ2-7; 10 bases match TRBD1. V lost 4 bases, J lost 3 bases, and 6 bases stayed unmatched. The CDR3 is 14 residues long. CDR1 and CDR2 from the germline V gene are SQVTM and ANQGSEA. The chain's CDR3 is CSVARQGANYEQYF. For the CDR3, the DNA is TGCAGCGTTGCCAGACAGGGGGCGAACTACGAGCAGTACTTC.

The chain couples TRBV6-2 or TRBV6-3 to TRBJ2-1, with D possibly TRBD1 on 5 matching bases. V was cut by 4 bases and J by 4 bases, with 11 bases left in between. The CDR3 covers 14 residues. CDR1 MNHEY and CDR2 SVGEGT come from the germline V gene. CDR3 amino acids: CASSWTRRYNEQFF. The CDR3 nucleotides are TGTGCCAGCAGTTGGACAAGAAGATACAATGAGCAGTTCTTC.